This TCR beta chain was obtained from a study of T cell repertoires in cytomegalovirus infection. About the research overall: It can be stated that public TCR beta signatures indicated CMV infection as well as a matching HLA type.

TCRdb re-called the reads through MiXCR, storing one row per CDR3 protein. The data contain around 170,000 distinct CDR3 sequences, roughly a sixth of them singletons. Overall study results and limits: Ex vivo, HLA-C-restricted CMV-specific TCR beta clonotypes prevailed over the rest of the response. Identification of carriers of CMV plus the relevant HLA was performed using cumulative public TCR beta family frequency.

On this clonotype itself: The target antigen is unknown.

The CDR3 is 16 amino acids. The V end lost 3 bases, the J end lost 6 bases, and 18 bases lay between the germline ends. CDR1 and CDR2 (germline): SGHTA, FQGNSA. The TCR comes from a human donor in good health (CMV status not recorded). Some clones in this sample may be carry-over from other donors' samples. The V call is TRBV7-2, the J call TRBJ2-1; tentatively, D is TRBD2 (6 bases). Sequencing used CD8+ T cells from PBMCs. CDR3 residues: CASSFRRLGEGNEQFF. In nucleotides, the CDR3 is TGTGCCAGCAGCTTTCGTAGACTAGGGGAAGGCAATGAGCAGTTCTTC.